Below, 9 T cell receptor beta chains from the same sample are listed, as sequenced in a study of graft-versus-host responses after intestinal transplantation. Antigens of these TCRs are unknown. Data came from immunoSEQ multiplex PCR; TCRdb stores just in-frame clones and leaves some out. The table lists 40,000 to 55,000 clones, 85% to 95% of them singletons. The source was unstimulated CD8+ T cells sorted from spleen or lymph node cells, collected before transplant. The receptors originated from a human donor who was the organ donor for an intestinal transplant.

This rearrangement joins TRBV13 to TRBJ1-1; the D gene is possibly TRBD1 (5 bases). The length of the CDR3 is 13 residues. In germline, CDR1 is PRHDT, CDR2 FYEKMQ (reference sequence). Trimming removed 5 bases from V and 5 bases from J, with 12 bases in between. CDR3 amino acids: CASSVGGGTEAFF. Here the CDR3 DNA reads TGTGCCAGCAGCGTCGGGGGGGGAACTGAAGCTTTCTTT.

This chain uses TRBV4-1 with TRBJ1-5, with a weak D call TRBD1 (5 bases). The CDR3 has 16 amino acids. CDR1 is MGHRA and CDR2 is YSYEKL in the germline V gene. V was clipped by 1 base and J by 0 bases, with 10 bases between them. As DNA, the CDR3 is TGCGCCAGCAGCCAAGCGGGGACGGCTAGCAATCAGCCCCAGCATTTT. Translating it yields CASSQAGTASNQPQHF.

This sequence joins TRBV7-2 and TRBJ2-5; 10 bases fit TRBD2. V lost 1 base and J lost 5; bases outside the gene matches: 13. Looked up from germline, CDR1 is SGHTA and CDR2 is FQGNSA. The CDR3 sequence is 18 residues long. The CDR3 sequence: CASSLVPGASGGLETQYF. The CDR3 DNA is TGTGCCAGCAGCTTAGTACCGGGTGCTAGCGGGGGCCTTGAGACCCAGTACTTC.

The rearrangement uses TRBV7-9 and TRBJ1-2, with D possibly being TRBD1 (5 bases). Germline lookup yields CDR1 SEHNR and CDR2 FQNEAQ (reference sequence). The CDR3 length is 13 residues. V shed 5 bases and J shed 2 bases, with 9 bases lying between them. CDR3 sequence reads: CASSIGANYGYTF. CDR3 in DNA: TGTGCCAGCAGCATAGGGGCAAACTATGGCTACACCTTC.

This sequence joins TRBV27 and TRBJ1-1; 7 bases fit TRBD1. CDR3 length: 14 amino acids. Germline values: CDR1 MNHEY, CDR2 SMNVEV (reference sequence). J gave up 1 base and V 4 bases, and 3 bases lay outside the gene matches. The CDR3 bases are TGTGCCAGCAGTTCGGGACAGTCGAACACTGAAGCTTTCTTT. It codes for CASSSGQSNTEAFF.

This rearrangement joins TRBV5-6 to TRBJ2-3; a weak D match, TRBD2 (5 bases). Deletions cut 0 bases from V and 4 bases from J, with 12 bases between. The V gene's germline CDR1 is SGHDT and CDR2 YYEEEE. This CDR3 spans 15 amino acids. Here the CDR3 DNA reads TGTGCCAGCAGCTTGGGGGCAGGACTCCCAGATACGCAGTATTTT. Translation: CASSLGAGLPDTQYF.

The chain uses TRBV9 and TRBJ2-7; TRBD1 might be the D (7 bases). V was clipped by 4 bases and J by 6 bases, with 26 bases between them. CDR1 SGDLS and CDR2 YYNGEE come from the germline V gene. The CDR3 extends over 17 amino acids. The CDR3 is CASSSNQGGTVLGEQYF. Written as DNA, the CDR3 is TGTGCCAGCAGCTCCAACCAAGGGGGGACAGTACTCGGCGAGCAGTACTTC.

This chain links TRBV9 with TRBJ2-3, with 9 bases identical to TRBD2. Trimming at V came to 6 bases and at J to 2 bases, leaving 7 bases not matched to a gene. The CDR3 sequence is 15 residues long. CDR1 SGDLS and CDR2 YYNGEE come from the germline V gene. CDR3 sequence reads: CASTPSGALTDTQYF. CDR3 coding DNA: TGTGCCAGCACTCCTAGCGGGGCGCTCACAGATACGCAGTATTTT.

The rearrangement uses TRBV28 and TRBJ2-7; 7 bases are shared with TRBD1. The CDR3 contains 17 residues. V lost 4 bases and J lost 5; bases outside the gene matches: 17. Germline CDR1 MDHEN, CDR2 SYDVKM. The CDR3 loop reads CASSYRGTDRVNDEQYF. CDR3 sequence (DNA): TGTGCCAGCAGTTATAGAGGCACCGACAGGGTTAACGACGAGCAGTACTTC.